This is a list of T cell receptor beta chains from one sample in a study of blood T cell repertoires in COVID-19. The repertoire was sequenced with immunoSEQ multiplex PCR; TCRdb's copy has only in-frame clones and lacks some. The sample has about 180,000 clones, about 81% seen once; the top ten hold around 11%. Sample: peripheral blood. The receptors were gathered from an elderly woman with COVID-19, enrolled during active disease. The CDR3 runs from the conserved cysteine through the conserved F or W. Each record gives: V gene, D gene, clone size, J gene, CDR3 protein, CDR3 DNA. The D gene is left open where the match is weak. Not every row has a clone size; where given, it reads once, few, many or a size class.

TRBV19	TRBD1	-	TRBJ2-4	CASSMRGQNLAKNIQYF	TGTGCCAGTAGTATGAGGGGGCAGAACCTAGCCAAAAACATTCAGTACTTC
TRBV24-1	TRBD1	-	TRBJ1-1	CATSDSRQGNTEAFF	TGTGCCACCAGTGATTCAAGACAGGGGAACACTGAAGCTTTCTTT
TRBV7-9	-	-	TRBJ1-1	CASSQVDWATEAFF	TGTGCCAGCAGCCAGGTGGACTGGGCGACTGAAGCTTTCTTT
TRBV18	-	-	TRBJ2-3	CASSPPGRVSSTDTQYF	TGTGCCAGCTCACCACCCGGCAGGGTTAGTAGCACAGATACGCAGTATTTT
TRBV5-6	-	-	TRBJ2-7	CASSSGLNSYEQYF	TGTGCCAGCAGCTCGGGACTGAACTCCTACGAGCAGTACTTC
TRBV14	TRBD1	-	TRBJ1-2	CASSQVTGGDGYTF	TGTGCCAGCAGCCAAGTTACAGGGGGAGATGGCTACACCTTC
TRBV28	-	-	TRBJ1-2	CASRKPWNYGYTF	TGTGCCAGCAGGAAGCCCTGGAACTATGGCTACACCTTC
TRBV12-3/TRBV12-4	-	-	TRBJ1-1	CASSLTWSEAFF	TGTGCCAGCAGTTTAACATGGTCTGAAGCTTTCTTT
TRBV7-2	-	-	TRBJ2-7	CASSLDFSPTYEQYF	TGTGCCAGCAGCTTAGATTTTAGCCCCACCTACGAGCAGTACTTC
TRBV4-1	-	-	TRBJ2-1	CASSQRPGDAPYNEQFF	TGCGCCAGCAGCCAACGGCCGGGAGACGCCCCCTACAATGAGCAGTTCTTC
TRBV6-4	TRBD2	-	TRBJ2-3	CASSDQGLGADTQYF	TGTGCCAGCAGTGACCAGGGACTAGGGGCCGATACGCAGTATTTT
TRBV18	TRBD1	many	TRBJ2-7	CASSPRDSYEQYF	TGTGCCAGCTCACCAAGGGACAGCTACGAGCAGTACTTC
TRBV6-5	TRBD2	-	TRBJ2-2	CASRPRGGATGELFF	TGTGCCAGCAGGCCGCGGGGGGGAGCGACCGGGGAGCTGTTTTTT
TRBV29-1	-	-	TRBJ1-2	CSVEWGGDGYTF	TGCAGCGTTGAATGGGGGGGCGATGGCTACACCTTC
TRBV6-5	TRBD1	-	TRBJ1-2	CASSYSGQAYGYTF	TGTGCCAGCAGTTACTCAGGACAGGCATATGGCTACACCTTC
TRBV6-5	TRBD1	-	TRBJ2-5	CATRQGAWETQYF	TGTGCCACTCGTCAGGGGGCTTGGGAGACCCAGTACTTC
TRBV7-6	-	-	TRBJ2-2	CASSPGWGRQGTGELFF	TGTGCCAGCAGCCCCGGGTGGGGGAGGCAGGGAACCGGGGAGCTGTTTTTT
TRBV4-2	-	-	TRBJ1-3	CASSHGSAASGNTIYF	TGTGCCAGCAGCCACGGGTCGGCAGCCTCTGGAAACACCATATATTTT
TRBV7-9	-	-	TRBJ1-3	CASSPQGIGNTIYF	TGTGCCAGCAGCCCGCAGGGGATTGGAAACACCATATATTTT
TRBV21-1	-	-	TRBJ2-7	CASSKETSGGRSYEQYF	TGTGCCAGCAGCAAAGAAACTAGCGGGGGGCGCAGCTACGAGCAGTACTTC
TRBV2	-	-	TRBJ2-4	CASGQSGAKNIQYF	TGTGCCAGCGGACAGTCAGGGGCCAAAAACATTCAGTACTTC
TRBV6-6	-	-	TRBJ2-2	CASSPGINTGELFF	TGTGCCAGCAGCCCGGGAATCAACACCGGGGAGCTGTTTTTT
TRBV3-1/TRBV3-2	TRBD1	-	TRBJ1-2	CASSHPGGYGYTF	TGTGCCAGCAGCCACCCAGGGGGCTATGGCTACACCTTC
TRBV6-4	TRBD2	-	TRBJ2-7	CASRIQGLAGGPSYEQYF	TGTGCCAGCAGAATCCAGGGACTAGCGGGAGGTCCATCCTACGAGCAGTACTTC
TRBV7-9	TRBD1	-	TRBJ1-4	CASSHGQARNYEKLFF	TGTGCCAGCAGCCATGGACAGGCCCGAAACTATGAAAAACTGTTTTTT
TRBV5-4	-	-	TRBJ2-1	CASSRVAHSYNEQFF	TGTGCCAGCAGCCGCGTTGCCCACTCCTACAATGAGCAGTTCTTC
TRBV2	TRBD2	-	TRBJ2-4	CASRGTSGTLAKNIQYF	TGTGCCAGCAGGGGGACTAGCGGGACCCTAGCCAAAAACATTCAGTACTTC
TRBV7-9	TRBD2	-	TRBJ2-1	CASSFSGNGDEQFF	TGTGCCAGCAGCTTTAGCGGGAACGGCGATGAGCAGTTCTTC
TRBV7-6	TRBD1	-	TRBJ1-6	CASSLRNRGDSPLHF	TGTGCCAGCAGCTTAAGGAACAGGGGTGATTCACCCCTCCACTTT
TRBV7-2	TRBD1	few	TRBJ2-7	CASSLTGDEQYF	TGTGCCAGCAGCTTAACAGGGGACGAGCAGTACTTC
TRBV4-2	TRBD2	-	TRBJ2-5	CASSQDGWSSGQRAETQYF	TGTGCCAGCAGCCAAGATGGTTGGTCTAGCGGGCAACGCGCGGAGACCCAGTACTTC
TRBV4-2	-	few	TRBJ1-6	CASSQPGGSSYNSPLHF	TGTGCCAGCAGCCAACCCGGAGGGAGCTCCTATAATTCACCCCTCCACTTT
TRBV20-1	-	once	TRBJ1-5	CSASMGGQNNQPQHF	TGCAGTGCTAGTATGGGTGGACAGAACAATCAGCCCCAGCATTTT
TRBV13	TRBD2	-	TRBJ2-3	CASSLTSGGVTDTQYF	TGTGCCAGCAGCTTAACTAGCGGGGGGGTTACAGATACGCAGTATTTT
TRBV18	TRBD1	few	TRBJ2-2	CASSLSLRTGTGELFF	TGTGCCAGCTCGCTTTCCTTAAGGACAGGCACCGGGGAGCTGTTTTTT
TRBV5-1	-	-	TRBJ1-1	CASSLGQGGNTEAFF	TGCGCCAGCAGCTTGGGGCAGGGAGGGAACACTGAAGCTTTCTTT
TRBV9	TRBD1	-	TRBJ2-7	CASSDSPDRANEQYF	TGTGCCAGCAGTGATAGCCCGGACAGGGCCAACGAGCAGTACTTC
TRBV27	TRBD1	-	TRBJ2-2	CASHRQGYTGELFF	TGTGCCAGTCATCGACAGGGCTACACCGGGGAGCTGTTTTTT
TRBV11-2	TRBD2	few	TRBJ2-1	CASSLARTSGRAGEQFF	TGTGCCAGCAGCTTAGCCAGGACTAGCGGGAGGGCCGGTGAGCAGTTCTTC
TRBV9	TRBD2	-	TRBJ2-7	CASSVGLAGGLDEQYF	TGTGCCAGCAGCGTAGGACTAGCGGGAGGGCTGGACGAGCAGTACTTC
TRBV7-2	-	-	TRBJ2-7	CASSLAGWEAGYEQYF	TGTGCCAGCAGCTTAGCGGGGTGGGAGGCCGGGTACGAGCAGTACTTC
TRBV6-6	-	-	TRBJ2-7	CASSWGRANEQYF	TGTGCCAGCAGTTGGGGCCGGGCGAACGAGCAGTACTTC
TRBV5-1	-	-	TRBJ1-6	CASSQGQNNSPLHF	TGCGCCAGCAGCCAGGGACAAAATAATTCACCCCTCCACTTT
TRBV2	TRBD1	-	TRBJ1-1	CASSRTGVNTEAFF	TGTGCCAGCAGCCGGACAGGGGTTAACACTGAAGCTTTCTTT
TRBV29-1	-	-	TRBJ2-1	CSVAPHAPAAGYNEQFF	TGCAGCGTTGCCCCCCACGCACCAGCGGCGGGTTACAATGAGCAGTTCTTC
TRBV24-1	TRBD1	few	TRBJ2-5	CATSERRGREETQYF	TGTGCCACCAGTGAACGAAGGGGGCGCGAAGAGACCCAGTACTTC
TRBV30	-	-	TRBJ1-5	CAWSVRNSLSNQPQHF	TGTGCCTGGAGTGTACGTAACAGCCTTAGCAATCAGCCCCAGCATTTT
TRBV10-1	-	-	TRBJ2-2	CASSEGSRGTGELFF	TGCGCCAGCAGTGAGGGATCCAGGGGCACCGGGGAGCTGTTTTTT
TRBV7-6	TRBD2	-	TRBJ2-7	CASSLGAGLSSEQYF	TGTGCCAGCAGCTTAGGCGCGGGACTATCTTCCGAGCAGTACTTC
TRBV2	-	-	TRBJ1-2	CASSDWQGGNYGYTF	TGTGCCAGCAGTGATTGGCAGGGAGGTAACTATGGCTACACCTTC